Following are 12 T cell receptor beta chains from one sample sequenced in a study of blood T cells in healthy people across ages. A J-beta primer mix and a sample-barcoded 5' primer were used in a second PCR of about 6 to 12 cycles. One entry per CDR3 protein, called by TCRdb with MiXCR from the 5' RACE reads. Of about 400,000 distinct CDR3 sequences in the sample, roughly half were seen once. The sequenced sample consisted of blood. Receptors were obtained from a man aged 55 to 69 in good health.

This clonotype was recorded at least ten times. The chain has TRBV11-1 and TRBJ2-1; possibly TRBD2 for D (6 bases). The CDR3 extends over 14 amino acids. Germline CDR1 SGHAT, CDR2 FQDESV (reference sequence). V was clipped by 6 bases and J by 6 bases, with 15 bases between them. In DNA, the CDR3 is TGTGCCAGCAGATCTGCGGGACCGATCAATGAGCAGTTCTTC. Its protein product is CASRSAGPINEQFF.

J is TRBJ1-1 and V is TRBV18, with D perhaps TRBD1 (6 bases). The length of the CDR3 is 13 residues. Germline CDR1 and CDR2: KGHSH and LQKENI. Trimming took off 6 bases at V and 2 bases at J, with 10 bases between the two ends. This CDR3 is CASSDGGNTEAFF. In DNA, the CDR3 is TGTGCCAGCTCCGACGGGGGCAACACTGAAGCTTTCTTT.

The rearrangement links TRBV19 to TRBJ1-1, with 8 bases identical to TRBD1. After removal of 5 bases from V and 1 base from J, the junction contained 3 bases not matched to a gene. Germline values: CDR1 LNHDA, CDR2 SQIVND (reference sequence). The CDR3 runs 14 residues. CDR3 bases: TGTGCCAGTAGTCTTGACAGGGGGAACACTGAAGCTTTCTTT. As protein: CASSLDRGNTEAFF.

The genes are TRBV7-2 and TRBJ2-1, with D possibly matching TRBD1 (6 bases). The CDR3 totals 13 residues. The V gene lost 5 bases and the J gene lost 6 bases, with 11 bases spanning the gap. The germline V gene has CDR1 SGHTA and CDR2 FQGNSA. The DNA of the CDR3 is TGTGCCAGCAGCAGCGTACAGGGCAATGAGCAGTTCTTC. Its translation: CASSSVQGNEQFF.

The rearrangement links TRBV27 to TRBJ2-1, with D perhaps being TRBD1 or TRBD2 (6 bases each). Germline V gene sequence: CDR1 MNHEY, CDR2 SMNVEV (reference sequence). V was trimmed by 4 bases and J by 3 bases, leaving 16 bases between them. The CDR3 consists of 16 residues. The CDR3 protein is CASSSPGKGGYNEQFF. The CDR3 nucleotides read TGTGCCAGCAGTTCCCCGGGGAAGGGGGGCTACAATGAGCAGTTCTTC.

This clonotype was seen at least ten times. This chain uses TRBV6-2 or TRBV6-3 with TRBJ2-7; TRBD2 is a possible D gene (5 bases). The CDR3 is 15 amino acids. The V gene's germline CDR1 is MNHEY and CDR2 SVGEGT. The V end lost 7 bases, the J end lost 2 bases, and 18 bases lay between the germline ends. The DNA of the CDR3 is TGTGCCAGCAATTGGAAACGGGGTTTCCCCTACGAGCAGTACTTC. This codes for CASNWKRGFPYEQYF.

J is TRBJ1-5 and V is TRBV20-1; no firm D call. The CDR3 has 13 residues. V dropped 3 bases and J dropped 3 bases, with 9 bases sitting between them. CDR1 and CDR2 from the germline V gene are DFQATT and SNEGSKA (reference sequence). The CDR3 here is CSARAGTNQPQHF. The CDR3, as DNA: TGCAGTGCTAGGGCAGGTACCAATCAGCCCCAGCATTTT.

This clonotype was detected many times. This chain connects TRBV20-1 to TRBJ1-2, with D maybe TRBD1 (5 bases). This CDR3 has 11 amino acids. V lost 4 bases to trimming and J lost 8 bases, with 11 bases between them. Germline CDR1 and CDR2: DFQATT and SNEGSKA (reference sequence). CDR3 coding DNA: TGCAGTGCTAACCCAGGGTGCGGCTACACCTTC. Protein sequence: CSANPGCGYTF.

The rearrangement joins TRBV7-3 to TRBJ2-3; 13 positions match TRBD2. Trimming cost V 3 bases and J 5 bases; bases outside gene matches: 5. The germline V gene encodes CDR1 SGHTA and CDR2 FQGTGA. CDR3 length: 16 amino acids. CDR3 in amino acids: CASSFTSGRAGDTQYF. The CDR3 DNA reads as TGTGCCAGCAGCTTCACTAGCGGGAGGGCCGGAGATACGCAGTATTTT.

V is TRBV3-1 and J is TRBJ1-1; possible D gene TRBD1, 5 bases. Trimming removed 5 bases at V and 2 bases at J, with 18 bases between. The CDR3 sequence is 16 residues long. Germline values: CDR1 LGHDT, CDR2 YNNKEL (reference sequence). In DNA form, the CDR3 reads TGTGCCAGCAGCGCGTGGGGAGGGGCTGTAAACACTGAAGCTTTCTTT. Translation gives CASSAWGGAVNTEAFF.

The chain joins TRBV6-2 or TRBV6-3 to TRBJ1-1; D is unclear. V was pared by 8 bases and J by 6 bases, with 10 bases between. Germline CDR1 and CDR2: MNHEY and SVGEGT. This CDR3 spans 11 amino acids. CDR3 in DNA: TGTGCCAGCGGCAGTCGGTCTGAAGCTTTCTTT. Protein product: CASGSRSEAFF.

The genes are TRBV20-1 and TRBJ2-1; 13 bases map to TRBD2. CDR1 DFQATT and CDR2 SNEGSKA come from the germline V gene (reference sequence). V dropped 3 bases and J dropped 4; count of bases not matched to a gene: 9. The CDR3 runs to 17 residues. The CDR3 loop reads CSARTSGRIAGYNEQFF. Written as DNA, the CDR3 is TGCAGTGCTAGGACTAGCGGGAGGATTGCGGGATACAATGAGCAGTTCTTC.